This T cell receptor (beta chain) was sequenced during a study of blood T cell repertoires in COVID-19. The CDR3 totals 15 residues. CDR1 is SGHTA, CDR2 FQGNSA, per germline. V lost 1 base and J lost 1, with 10 bases in between. TCRdb keeps only in-frame clones here, not all; method: immunoSEQ multiplex PCR. There are over 200,000 clones in the sample; over 70% occur only once, and about 3.5% lies in the top ten. This clone has a single count. The source is a woman older than 75 with acute or convalescent COVID-19. V and J are TRBV7-2 and TRBJ2-5; perhaps TRBD1 as D (6 bases). Sequenced sample: peripheral blood. CDR3 in amino acids: CASSLDSGVQETQYF. CDR3 DNA sequence: TGTGCCAGCAGCTTAGACTCAGGGGTCCAAGAGACCCAGTACTTC.